The 24 T cell receptor beta chains below all came from one sample that was sequenced in a study of blood T cell repertoires in COVID-19. The repertoire was sequenced with immunoSEQ multiplex PCR; TCRdb's copy has only in-frame clones and lacks some. The table has 150,000 to 200,000 clones, 70% to 85% seen once. Specimen: peripheral blood. All receptors come from a woman older than 75 with acute or convalescent COVID-19.

The V gene is TRBV28, the J gene TRBJ1-2, with TRBD1 matching 8 bases. CDR1 and CDR2 from the germline V gene are MDHEN and SYDVKM. CDR3 length: 14 residues. V dropped 6 bases and J dropped 3; count of bases not matched to a gene: 6. The CDR3 sequence: CASRGRGRYYGYTF. The CDR3 coding sequence is TGTGCCAGCAGAGGCAGGGGGCGTTACTATGGCTACACCTTC.

The chain combines TRBV27 with TRBJ1-6, with 8 bases fitting TRBD1. V trimming: 7 bases; J trimming: 11 bases; junction bases outside the gene matches: 13. The CDR3 covers 15 residues. Germline CDR1 MNHEY, CDR2 SMNVEV (reference sequence). The CDR3: CASTTSDRVRTPLHF. The CDR3 coding sequence is TGTGCCAGCACAACCTCGGACAGGGTTCGAACACCCCTCCACTTT.

The gene calls are TRBV19 and TRBJ2-1, with 7 bases matching TRBD1. V was clipped by 8 bases and J by 5 bases; unmatched bases: 9. The length of the CDR3 is 14 residues. The germline V gene encodes CDR1 LNHDA and CDR2 SQIVND (reference sequence). DNA of the CDR3: TGTGCCAGTTACTCGGGACAGAAGCACAATGAGCAGTTCTTC. It is translated as CASYSGQKHNEQFF.

Here the CDR3 reads CASSRLLGEAFF. The CDR3 DNA follows: TGTGCCAGCAGCCGACTGCTCGGGGAAGCTTTCTTT. The chain employs TRBV3-1 (or the pseudogene TRBV3-2) and TRBJ1-1; D ambiguous. Germline values: CDR1 LGHDT, CDR2 YNNKEL (reference sequence). The CDR3 totals 12 residues. V was pared by 4 bases and J by 8 bases, with 11 bases between.

The chain uses TRBV6-5 and TRBJ1-2; D is unresolved. The length of the CDR3 is 11 residues. Germline assignment: CDR1 MNHEY and CDR2 SVGAGI. Trimming stripped 4 bases from V and 8 bases from J, with 8 bases between. CDR3 nucleotides: TGTGCCAGCAGTTCACTCGGGGGCTACACCTTC. As protein: CASSSLGGYTF.

This clone was counted only a few times. The chain carries TRBV5-6 and TRBJ1-1, with D possibly TRBD1 on 6 matching bases. V was cut by 4 bases and J by 4 bases, with 17 bases left in between. Germline V gene data show CDR1 as SGHDT and CDR2 as YYEEEE. The CDR3 is made up of 15 amino acids. The CDR3 loop reads CASSGNRVRVTEAFF. The CDR3 nucleotides are TGTGCCAGCAGCGGAAACAGGGTCCGCGTCACTGAAGCTTTCTTT.

CDR3 region: CASSLSRTGKRGNTIYF. The CDR3 nucleotides read TGTGCCAGCAGCTTGAGTAGGACAGGGAAACGTGGAAACACCATATATTTT. The chain recombines TRBV11-2 with TRBJ1-3; 8 bases align to TRBD1. The CDR3 has 17 amino acids. Germline CDR1 is SGHAT and CDR2 is FQNNGV. After removal of 3 bases from V and 3 bases from J, the junction contained 10 bases not matched to a gene. Combining the CDR3 with reference TRBV11-2 and TRBJ1-3 gives the whole variable domain EAGVAQSPRYKIIEKRQSVAFWCNPISGHATLYWYQQILGQGPKLLIQFQNNGVVDDSQLPKDRFSAERLKGVDSTLKIQPAKLEDSAVYLCASSLSRTGKRGNTIYFGEGSWLTVV.

The chain uses TRBV7-2 and TRBJ1-2; TRBD1 is a possible D gene (5 bases). CDR1 is SGHTA, CDR2 FQGNSA, per germline. Trimming took off 1 base at V and 11 bases at J, with 14 bases between the two ends. This CDR3 is 13 amino acids long. The CDR3 spells CASSLVGRDLYTF. DNA for the CDR3: TGTGCCAGCAGCTTAGTAGGCAGGGATTTGTACACCTTC. The variable domain in full, completed from reference TRBV7-2 and TRBJ1-2, reads GAGVSQSPSNKVTEKGKDVELRCDPISGHTALYWYRQSLGQGLEFLIYFQGNSAPDKSGLPSDRFSAERTGGSVSTLTIQRTQQEDSAVYLCASSLVGRDLYTFGSGTRLTVV.

The V call is TRBV6-5, the J call TRBJ1-4, with 10 bases matching TRBD1. The length of the CDR3 is 15 residues. From germline, CDR1 is MNHEY and CDR2 SVGAGI. V lost 6 bases, J lost 8 bases, and 9 bases stayed unmatched. CDR3 coding DNA: TGTGCCAGCAGCCAACGGGGGACAGGGGAAGAAAAACTGTTTTTT. Amino acid sequence: CASSQRGTGEEKLFF.

The chain joins TRBV9 to TRBJ2-1, with D possibly being TRBD1 (5 bases). V was clipped by 3 bases and J by 9 bases, with 19 bases between them. CDR3 length: 15 residues. The germline gives CDR1 SGDLS, CDR2 YYNGEE. The CDR3 region is CASSGGLEHRGEQFF. CDR3 DNA sequence: TGTGCCAGCAGCGGGGGCCTCGAACATCGCGGTGAGCAGTTCTTC.

The chain employs TRBV19 and TRBJ2-7; D not resolved. Per germline, CDR1 LNHDA and CDR2 SQIVND (reference sequence). The CDR3 is made up of 14 amino acids. The V gene lost 7 bases and the J gene lost 0 bases, with 13 bases spanning the gap. The CDR3 sequence is CASMAATISYEQYF. The CDR3, as DNA: TGTGCCAGTATGGCGGCTACCATCTCCTACGAGCAGTACTTC.

The chain joins TRBV19 to TRBJ2-2, with 14 bases lining up with TRBD2. Trimming cost V 7 bases and J 5 bases; bases outside gene matches: 6. The length of the CDR3 is 16 residues. CDR1 LNHDA and CDR2 SQIVND come from the germline V gene (reference sequence). DNA for the CDR3: TGTGCCAGTATTCGACTAGCGGGAGGGCGGACCGGGGAGCTGTTTTTT. Its translation is CASIRLAGGRTGELFF.

This clone has a handful of counts. This chain uses TRBV10-1 with TRBJ1-2; D is unclear. CDR3 length: 13 amino acids. Trimming pared 6 bases from V and 3 bases from J, leaving 11 bases between. Germline CDR1 is WNHNN and CDR2 is SYGVQD (reference sequence). The CDR3 spells CASSDDTDYGYTF. The CDR3 DNA is TGCGCCAGCAGCGACGACACGGACTATGGCTACACCTTC.

This chain connects TRBV6-5 to TRBJ2-7; TRBD1 aligns across 11 bases. Germline V CDR1 and CDR2: MNHEY, SVGAGI. Trimming took 5 bases from V and 3 from J; bases not matched to a gene: 6. CDR3 length: 15 residues. The CDR3 DNA is TGTGCCAGCAGTCCGCGGGACAGGGGGGACTACGAGCAGTACTTC. Protein product: CASSPRDRGDYEQYF.

This sequence joins TRBV5-1 and TRBJ1-1; 7 bases match TRBD1. Germline lookup yields CDR1 SGHRS and CDR2 YFSETQ. With V trimmed by 6 bases and J by 1 base, 12 bases remained unmatched. The CDR3 consists of 16 residues. In DNA, the CDR3 is TGCGCCAGCAAAAGTTTTAGCGGGACAGCGAACACTGAAGCTTTCTTT. Protein sequence: CASKSFSGTANTEAFF. The whole variable domain, remainder taken from reference TRBV5-1 and TRBJ1-1, is KAGVTQTPRYLIKTRGQQVTLSCSPISGHRSVSWYQQTPGQGLQFLFEYFSETQRNKGNFPGRFSGRQFSNSRSEMNVSTLELGDSALYLCASKSFSGTANTEAFFGQGTRLTVV.

V gene TRBV29-1 combines with J gene TRBJ1-2; D gene ambiguous. V gave up 3 bases and J gave up 6 bases, with 11 bases separating them. Germline assignment: CDR1 SQVTM and CDR2 ANQGSEA. This CDR3 comprises 12 residues. In DNA, the CDR3 is TGCAGCGTTGAGCGCAGGTTGGATGGCTACACCTTC. This gives the protein CSVERRLDGYTF.

Details on this clone: One end of the junction does not line up with germline, which may come from a read error. The rearrangement links TRBV4-1 to TRBJ2-3; 10 nucleotides agree with TRBD1. Germline V gene lookup returns CDR1 MGHRA and CDR2 YSYEKL. The CDR3 sequence is 18 residues long. CDR3: CARSQLGGGTGETDTQYF. The CDR3 DNA sequence: TGCGCCCGCAGCCAACTCGGAGGGGGGACAGGGGAGACAGATACGCAGTATTTT.

CDR3 coding DNA: TGTGCCAGTAGTGGACAGCCCGAATCCTACGAGCAGTACTTC. Its translation is CASSGQPESYEQYF. The rearrangement joins TRBV19 to TRBJ2-7; a weak D match, TRBD1 (6 bases). Trimming removed 5 bases from V and 1 base from J, with 12 bases in between. The CDR3 runs to 14 residues. CDR1 and CDR2 (germline): LNHDA, SQIVND (reference sequence).

V and J are TRBV7-2 and TRBJ2-7; 9 nucleotides align to TRBD1. The V segment lost 5 bases and the J segment 3 bases; nucleotides outside the gene matches: 2. The CDR3 runs to 13 residues. Germline values: CDR1 SGHTA, CDR2 FQGNSA. CDR3 DNA: TGTGCCAGCAGCCAGACAGGGGGCTACGAGCAGTACTTC. The encoded protein is CASSQTGGYEQYF.

The rearrangement links TRBV18 to TRBJ1-2, with 7 bases aligning to TRBD1. The V gene end was trimmed by 3 bases and the J gene end by 6 bases; junction bases not matched to a gene: 1. CDR1 is KGHSH and CDR2 is LQKENI in the germline V gene. This CDR3 is 12 amino acids long. The CDR3 nucleotides are TGTGCCAGCTCACCCGACAGGGATGGCTACACCTTC. Translating gives CASSPDRDGYTF.

The chain joins TRBV5-4 to TRBJ1-4; TRBD1 aligns across 8 bases. The CDR3 totals 15 residues. J lost 4 bases, V lost 0 bases, and 2 bases had no gene match. Germline V CDR1 and CDR2: SGHNT, YYREEE (reference sequence). The CDR3 nucleotides are TGTGCCAGCAGCTTGGAGACAGGGGTTAATGAAAAACTGTTTTTT. Translated, it gives CASSLETGVNEKLFF. The entire variable domain, with the rest obtained from reference TRBV5-4 and TRBJ1-4, is as follows: ETGVTQSPTHLIKTRGQQVTLRCSSQSGHNTVSWYQQALGQGPQFIFQYYREEENGRGNFPPRFSGLQFPNYSSELNVNALELDDSALYLCASSLETGVNEKLFFGSGTQLSVL.

The V call is TRBV24-1, the J call TRBJ2-7, with TRBD2 matching 7 bases. Germline-derived CDR1 and CDR2 are KGHDR and SFDVKD. There are 14 residues in the CDR3. Trimming at V came to 4 bases and at J to 6 bases, leaving 8 bases not matched to a gene. Written as DNA, the CDR3 is TGTGCCACCAGTGACACTGGGGGGGGAGGCGAGCAGTACTTC. This codes for CATSDTGGGGEQYF.

The rearrangement joins TRBV15 to TRBJ1-5; TRBD1 aligns across 8 bases. Looked up from germline, CDR1 is LNHNV and CDR2 is YYDKDF (reference sequence). The CDR3 length is 14 residues. With 5 bases clipped from V and 4 bases from J, the junction kept 4 bases outside the gene matches. The CDR3 here is CATSGWDRNQPQHF. The DNA for the CDR3 is TGTGCCACCAGCGGATGGGACAGGAATCAGCCCCAGCATTTT.

This clone appeared a single time. The sample contains more than one DNA sequence encoding this CDR3. The V gene is TRBV24-1, the J gene TRBJ1-2; 9 bases are a match to TRBD1. Per the germline V gene, CDR1 is KGHDR and CDR2 is SFDVKD. After removal of 3 bases from V and 4 bases from J, the junction contained 2 bases not matched to a gene. The CDR3 totals 14 residues. CDR3 nucleotides: TGTGCCACCAGTGATCCGGGACAGGGCTATGGCTACACCTTC. Its protein is CATSDPGQGYGYTF.